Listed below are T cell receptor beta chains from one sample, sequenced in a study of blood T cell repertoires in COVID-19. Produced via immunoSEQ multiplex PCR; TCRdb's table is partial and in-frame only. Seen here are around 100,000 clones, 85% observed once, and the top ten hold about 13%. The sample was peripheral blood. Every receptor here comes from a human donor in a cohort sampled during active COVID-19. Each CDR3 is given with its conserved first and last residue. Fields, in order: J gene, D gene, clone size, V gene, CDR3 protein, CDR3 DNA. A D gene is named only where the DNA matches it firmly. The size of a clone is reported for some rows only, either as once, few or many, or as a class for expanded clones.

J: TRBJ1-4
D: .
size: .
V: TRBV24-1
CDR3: CATSDLEGNGGGFEKLFF
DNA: TGTGCCACCAGTGATTTGGAAGGAAACGGGGGGGGTTTCGAAAAACTGTTTTTT

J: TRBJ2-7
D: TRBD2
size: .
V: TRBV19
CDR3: CASSIGAGVTYEQYF
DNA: TGTGCCAGTAGTATAGGAGCGGGAGTTACCTACGAGCAGTACTTC

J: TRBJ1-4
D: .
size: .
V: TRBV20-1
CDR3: CSASEEIKLSF
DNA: TGCAGTGCTAGCGAAGAAATAAAGCTCTCTTTT

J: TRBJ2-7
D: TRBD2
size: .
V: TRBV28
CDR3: CASSLWGGTSGTYEQYF
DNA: TGTGCCAGCAGTTTATGGGGGGGGACTAGCGGTACCTACGAGCAGTACTTC

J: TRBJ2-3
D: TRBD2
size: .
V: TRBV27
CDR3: CASRFRGVGTDTQYF
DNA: TGTGCCAGCAGGTTCCGGGGGGTTGGAACAGATACGCAGTATTTT

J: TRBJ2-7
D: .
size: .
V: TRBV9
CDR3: CASSVADNSYEQYF
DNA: TGTGCCAGCAGCGTAGCTGACAACTCCTACGAGCAGTACTTC

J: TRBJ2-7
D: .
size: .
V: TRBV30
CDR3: CAWTFPGSYEQYF
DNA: TGTGCCTGGACCTTTCCGGGGTCCTACGAGCAGTACTTC

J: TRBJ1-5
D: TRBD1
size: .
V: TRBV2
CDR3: CASSEANRDSQPQHF
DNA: TGTGCCAGCAGTGAAGCGAACAGGGACAGTCAGCCCCAGCATTTT

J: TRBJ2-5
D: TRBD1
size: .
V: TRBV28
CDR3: CASSSQDRAYQETQYF
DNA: TGTGCCAGCAGTTCCCAGGACAGGGCGTACCAAGAGACCCAGTACTTC

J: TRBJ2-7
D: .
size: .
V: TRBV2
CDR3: CASRDTLSYEQYF
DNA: TGTGCCAGCCGGGACACTTTGTCCTACGAGCAGTACTTC

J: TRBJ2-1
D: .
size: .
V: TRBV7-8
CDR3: CASSYSRGNEQFF
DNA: TGTGCCAGCAGCTATAGTAGAGGGAATGAGCAGTTCTTC

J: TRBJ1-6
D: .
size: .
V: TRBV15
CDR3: CATSKEREQILNYNSPLHF
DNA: TGTGCCACCAGCAAAGAACGGGAACAAATACTCAACTATAATTCACCCCTCCACTTT

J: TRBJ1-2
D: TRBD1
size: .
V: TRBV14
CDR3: CASSPGQGNYGYTF
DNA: TGTGCCAGCAGCCCCGGACAGGGGAACTATGGCTACACCTTC

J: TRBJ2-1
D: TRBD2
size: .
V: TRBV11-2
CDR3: CASSLLAGEYNEQFF
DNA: TGTGCCAGCAGCCTCCTAGCGGGGGAGTACAATGAGCAGTTCTTC

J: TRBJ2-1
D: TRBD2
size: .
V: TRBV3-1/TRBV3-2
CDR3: CASSHPGLAEYTNSYNEQFF
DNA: TGTGCCAGCAGCCACCCGGGACTAGCGGAGTACACGAACTCCTACAATGAGCAGTTCTTC

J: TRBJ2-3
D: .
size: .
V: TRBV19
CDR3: CASSRGTGFSTDTQYF
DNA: TGTGCCAGTAGTAGAGGTACAGGGTTCAGTACAGATACGCAGTATTTT

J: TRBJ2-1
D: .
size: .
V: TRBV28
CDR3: CASSFTVRANNEQFF
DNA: TGTGCCAGCAGTTTTACGGTTCGAGCGAACAATGAGCAGTTCTTC

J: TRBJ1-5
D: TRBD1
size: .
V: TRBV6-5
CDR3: CASSLDRMNQPQHF
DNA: TGTGCCAGCAGCTTGGACAGGATGAATCAGCCCCAGCATTTT

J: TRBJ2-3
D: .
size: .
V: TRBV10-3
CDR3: CATLSGGTDTQYF
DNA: TGTGCCACCTTGAGTGGGGGGACAGATACGCAGTATTTT

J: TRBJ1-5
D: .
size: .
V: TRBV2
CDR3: CASSPSRGSGSNQPQHF
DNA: TGTGCCAGCAGTCCCTCACGGGGGAGCGGCAGCAATCAGCCCCAGCATTTT

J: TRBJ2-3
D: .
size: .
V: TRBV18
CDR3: CASSPKLTTDTQYF
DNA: TGTGCCAGCTCACCAAAACTAACCACAGATACGCAGTATTTT

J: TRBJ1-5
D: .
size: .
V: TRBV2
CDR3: CASSVHTTSNQPQHF
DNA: TGTGCCAGCAGTGTACACACCACTAGCAATCAGCCCCAGCATTTT

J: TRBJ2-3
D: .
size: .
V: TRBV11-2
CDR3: CASSHKDTQYF
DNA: TGTGCCAGCAGCCACAAAGATACGCAGTATTTT

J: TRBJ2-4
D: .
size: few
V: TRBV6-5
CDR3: CASSPGNIQYF
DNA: TGTGCCAGCAGTCCCGGGAACATTCAGTACTTC

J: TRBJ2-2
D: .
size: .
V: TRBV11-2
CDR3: CASSLLKRTGELFF
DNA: TGTGCCAGCAGCTTACTAAAACGCACCGGGGAGCTGTTTTTT

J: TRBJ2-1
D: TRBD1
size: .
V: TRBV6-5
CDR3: CASSYDRDRGLDEQFF
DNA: TGTGCCAGCAGTTACGACCGGGACAGGGGGCTGGATGAGCAGTTCTTC

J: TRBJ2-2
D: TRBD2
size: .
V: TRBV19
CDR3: CASNTGGVTGELFF
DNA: TGTGCCAGTAACACGGGGGGGGTCACCGGGGAGCTGTTTTTT

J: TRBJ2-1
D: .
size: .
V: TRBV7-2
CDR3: CASSLSSYNEQFF
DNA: TGTGCCAGCAGCCTAAGCTCCTACAATGAGCAGTTCTTC

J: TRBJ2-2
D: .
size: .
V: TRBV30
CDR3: CAWSASGGPWRSGELFF
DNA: TGTGCCTGGAGTGCCTCCGGGGGGCCCTGGCGATCCGGGGAGCTGTTTTTT

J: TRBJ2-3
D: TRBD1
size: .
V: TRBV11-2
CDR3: CASSLGTGGTDTQYF
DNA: TGTGCCAGCAGCCTTGGGACAGGGGGAACAGATACGCAGTATTTT

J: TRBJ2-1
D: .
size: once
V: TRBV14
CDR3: CASSQLDTRNEQFF
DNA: TGTGCCAGCAGCCAGCTCGATACTAGGAATGAGCAGTTCTTC

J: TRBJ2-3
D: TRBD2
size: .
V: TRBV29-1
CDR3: CSGGLAPGADTQYF
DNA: TGCAGCGGGGGACTAGCGCCGGGGGCAGATACGCAGTATTTT

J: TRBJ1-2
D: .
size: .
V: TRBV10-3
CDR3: CAISDPRRSYGYTF
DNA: TGTGCCATCAGTGATCCTCGACGGAGCTATGGCTACACCTTC

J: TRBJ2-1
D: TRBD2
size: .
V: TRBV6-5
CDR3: CASRLAGPLNEQFF
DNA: TGTGCCAGCAGACTAGCGGGCCCGCTCAATGAGCAGTTCTTC

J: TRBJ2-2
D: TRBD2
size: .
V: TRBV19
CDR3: CATRGGGGGAGELFF
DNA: TGTGCCACCCGAGGTGGGGGGGGAGGAGCCGGGGAGCTGTTTTTT

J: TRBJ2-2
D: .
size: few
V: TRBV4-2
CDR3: CASSQRSSGTGELFF
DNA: TGTGCCAGCAGCCAGCGCTCTTCGGGAACCGGGGAGCTGTTTTTT

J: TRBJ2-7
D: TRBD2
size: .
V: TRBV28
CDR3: CASSSTGTSGGALYEQYF
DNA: TGTGCCAGCAGTTCCACCGGGACTAGCGGGGGGGCATTATACGAGCAGTACTTC

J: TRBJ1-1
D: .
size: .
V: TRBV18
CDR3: CASSPGTAEAFF
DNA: TGTGCCAGCTCACCCGGTACAGCTGAAGCTTTCTTT

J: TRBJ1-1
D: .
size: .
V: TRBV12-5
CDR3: CASGLVWGGDTEAFF
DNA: TGTGCTAGTGGTTTGGTATGGGGGGGTGACACTGAAGCTTTCTTT

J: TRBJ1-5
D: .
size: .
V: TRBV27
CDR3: CASSRGTLSNQPQHF
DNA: TGTGCCAGCAGCCGTGGGACACTTAGCAATCAGCCCCAGCATTTT

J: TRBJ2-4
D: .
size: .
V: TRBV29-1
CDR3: CSVGSGLKNIQYF
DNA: TGCAGCGTTGGCAGCGGCCTTAAAAACATTCAGTACTTC

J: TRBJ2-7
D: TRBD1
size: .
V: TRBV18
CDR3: CASSLQGALGDEQYF
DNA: TGTGCCAGCTCACTCCAGGGGGCCCTCGGGGACGAGCAGTACTTC

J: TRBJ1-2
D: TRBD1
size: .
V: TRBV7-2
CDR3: CASSSRQGATVYTF
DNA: TGTGCCAGCAGCTCGCGCCAGGGGGCGACGGTCTACACCTTC

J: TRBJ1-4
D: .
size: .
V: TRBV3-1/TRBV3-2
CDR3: CASSQDLGQLTNEKLFF
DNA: TGTGCCAGCAGCCAAGATCTTGGACAGCTTACTAATGAAAAACTGTTTTTT

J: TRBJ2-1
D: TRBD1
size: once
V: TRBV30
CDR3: CAWSPSRGHEQFF
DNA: TGTGCCTGGAGTCCAAGTAGGGGGCATGAGCAGTTCTTC

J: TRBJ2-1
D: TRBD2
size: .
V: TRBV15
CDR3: CATSGERGGHGEQFF
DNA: TGTGCCACCAGCGGCGAGCGGGGGGGCCATGGTGAGCAGTTCTTC

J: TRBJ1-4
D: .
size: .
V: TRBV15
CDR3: CATSRGGTTNEKLFF
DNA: TGTGCCACCAGTAGGGGCGGGACAACTAATGAAAAACTGTTTTTT

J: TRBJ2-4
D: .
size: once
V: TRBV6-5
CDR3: CATKNRGGNIQYF
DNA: TGTGCCACTAAAAACAGAGGAGGGAACATTCAGTACTTC

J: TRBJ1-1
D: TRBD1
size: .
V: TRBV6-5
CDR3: CASRPDRGPLTEAFF
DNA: TGTGCCAGCCGCCCGGACAGGGGGCCTCTCACTGAAGCTTTCTTT

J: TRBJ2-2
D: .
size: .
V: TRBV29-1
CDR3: CSVQNTGELFF
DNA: TGCAGCGTCCAGAACACCGGGGAGCTGTTTTTT

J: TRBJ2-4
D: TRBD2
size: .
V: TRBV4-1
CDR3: CASSQEGGDIQYF
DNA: TGCGCCAGCAGCCAAGAGGGGGGGGACATTCAGTACTTC

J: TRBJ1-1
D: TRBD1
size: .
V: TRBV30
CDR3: CAYQGANTEAFF
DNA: TGTGCCTACCAGGGGGCGAACACTGAAGCTTTCTTT

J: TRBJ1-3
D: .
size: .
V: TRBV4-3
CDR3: CASSQESASGNTIYF
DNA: TGCGCCAGCAGCCAAGAGAGCGCCTCCGGAAACACCATATATTTT

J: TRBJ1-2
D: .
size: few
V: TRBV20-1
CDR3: CSAIGVNGYTF
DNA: TGCAGTGCTATAGGGGTTAATGGCTACACCTTC

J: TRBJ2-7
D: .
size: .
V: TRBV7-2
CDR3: CASSEDYFPYF
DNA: TGTGCCAGCAGCGAAGACTACTTTCCGTACTTC

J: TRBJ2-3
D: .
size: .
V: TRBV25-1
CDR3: CASSEYEGEARGDTQYF
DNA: TGTGCCAGCAGTGAATATGAGGGTGAGGCCCGAGGAGATACGCAGTATTTT

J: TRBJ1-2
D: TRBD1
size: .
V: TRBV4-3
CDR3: CASSQDGTGTGGYTF
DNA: TGCGCCAGCAGCCAAGACGGGACAGGGACAGGAGGCTACACCTTC

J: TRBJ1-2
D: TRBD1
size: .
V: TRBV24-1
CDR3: CATSDGTGGYTF
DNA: TGTGCCACCAGTGATGGGACAGGAGGCTACACCTTC

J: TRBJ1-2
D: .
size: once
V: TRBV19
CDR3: CASSHQKGGGFYYGYTF
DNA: TGTGCCAGTAGTCACCAGAAAGGGGGGGGGTTCTACTATGGCTACACCTTC